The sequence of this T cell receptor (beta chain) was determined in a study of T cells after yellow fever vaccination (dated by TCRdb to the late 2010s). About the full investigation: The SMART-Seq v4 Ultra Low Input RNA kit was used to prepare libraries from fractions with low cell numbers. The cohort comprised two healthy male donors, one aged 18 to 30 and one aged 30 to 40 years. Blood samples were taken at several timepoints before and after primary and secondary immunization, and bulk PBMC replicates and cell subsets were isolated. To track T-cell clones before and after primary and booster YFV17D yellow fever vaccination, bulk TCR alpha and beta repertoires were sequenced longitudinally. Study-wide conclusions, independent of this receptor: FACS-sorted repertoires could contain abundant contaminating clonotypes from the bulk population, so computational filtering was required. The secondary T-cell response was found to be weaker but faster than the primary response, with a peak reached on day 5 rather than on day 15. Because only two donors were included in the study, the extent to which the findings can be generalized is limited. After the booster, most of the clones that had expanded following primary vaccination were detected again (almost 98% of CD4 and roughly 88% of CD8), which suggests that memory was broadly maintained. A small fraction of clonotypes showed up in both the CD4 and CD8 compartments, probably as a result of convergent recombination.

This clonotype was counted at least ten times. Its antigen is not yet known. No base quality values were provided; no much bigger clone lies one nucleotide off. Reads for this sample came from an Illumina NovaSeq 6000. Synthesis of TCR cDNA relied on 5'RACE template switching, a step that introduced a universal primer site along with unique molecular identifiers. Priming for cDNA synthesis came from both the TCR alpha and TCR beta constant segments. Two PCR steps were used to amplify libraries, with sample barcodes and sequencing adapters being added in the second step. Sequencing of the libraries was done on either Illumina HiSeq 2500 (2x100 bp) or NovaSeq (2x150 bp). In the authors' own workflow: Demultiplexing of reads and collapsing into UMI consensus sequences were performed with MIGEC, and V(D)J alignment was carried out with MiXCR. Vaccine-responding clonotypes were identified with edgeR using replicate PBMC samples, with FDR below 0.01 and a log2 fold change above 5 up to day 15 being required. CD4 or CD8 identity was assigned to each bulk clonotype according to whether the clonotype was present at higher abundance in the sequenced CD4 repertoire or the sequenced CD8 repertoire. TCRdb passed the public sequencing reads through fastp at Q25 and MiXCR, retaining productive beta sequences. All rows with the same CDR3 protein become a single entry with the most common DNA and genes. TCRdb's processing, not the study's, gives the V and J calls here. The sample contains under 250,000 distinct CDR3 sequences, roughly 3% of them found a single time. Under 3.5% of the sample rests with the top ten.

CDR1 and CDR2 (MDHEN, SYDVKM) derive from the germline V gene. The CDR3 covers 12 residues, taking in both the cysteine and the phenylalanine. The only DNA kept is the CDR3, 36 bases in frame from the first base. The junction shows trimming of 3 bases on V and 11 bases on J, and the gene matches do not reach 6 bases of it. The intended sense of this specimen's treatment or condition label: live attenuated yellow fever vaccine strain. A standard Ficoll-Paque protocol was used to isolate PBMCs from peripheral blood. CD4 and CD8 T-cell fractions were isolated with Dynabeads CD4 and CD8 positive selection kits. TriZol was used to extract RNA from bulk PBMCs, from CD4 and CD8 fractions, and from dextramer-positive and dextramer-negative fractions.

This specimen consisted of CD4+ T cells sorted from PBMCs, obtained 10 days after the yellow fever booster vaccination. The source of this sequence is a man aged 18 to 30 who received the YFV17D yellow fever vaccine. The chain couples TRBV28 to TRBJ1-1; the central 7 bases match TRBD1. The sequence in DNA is TGTGCCAGCAGTTTCCAGGGGGTGACGGCTTTCTTT. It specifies CASSFQGVTAFF.